This TCR beta chain is drawn from a study of Graves' ophthalmopathy and Graves' hyperthyroidism. Findings and caveats of the study: The model's ophthalmopathy progression predictions had around 67% sensitivity and over 72% specificity.

This clonotype was seen just once. What it binds is not known. RNA transcripts served as template for amplifying TCR beta CDR3 sequences. An initial RT-PCR round employing HTBI primers preceded a second-round multiplex PCR. TCRdb processed the multiplex PCR reads anew with MiXCR; each CDR3 protein has one entry. The sample holds about 600,000 distinct CDR3 sequences, 35% to 40% seen once. The CDR3 runs to 15 residues. The germline CDR1 and CDR2 sequences are SGHTA and FQGNSA. Trimming took 2 bases from V and 7 from J, leaving 15 bases between them. The clonotype originates from an adult man with Graves' hyperthyroidism. Material for sequencing was peripheral blood or thyroid tissue (not recorded which). The chain is built from TRBV7-2 and TRBJ2-4; D is possibly TRBD1 or TRBD2 (5 bases each). The CDR3 sequence: CASSLLGTPGNIQYF. Here the CDR3 DNA reads TGTGCCAGCAGCTTATTAGGGACCCCGGGGAACATTCAGTACTTC.